These 9 T cell receptor beta chains were sequenced from one sample in a study of CD8 T cells in Susac syndrome. Reverse transcription of roughly 0.5 to 1 ug RNA was performed with random hexamers. TCRdb independently ran MiXCR on the immunoSEQ multiplex PCR reads; one entry per CDR3 protein. The sample contains 70,000 to 95,000 distinct CDR3 sequences, over 85% of which appear only once. The sequencing input was CD8+ T cells from PBMCs. These receptors were taken from a human donor with Susac syndrome.

The chain joins TRBV13 to TRBJ2-5; 12 positions match TRBD2. Per germline, CDR1 PRHDT and CDR2 FYEKMQ (reference sequence). Losses at the gene ends were 2 bases for V and 5 bases for J; bases not matched to a gene: 12. The CDR3 is 18 amino acids. The CDR3 bases are TGTGCCAGCAGCTTAAGAGTACTAGCGGGGGGTTTCCAGGAGACCCAGTACTTC. Amino acid sequence: CASSLRVLAGGFQETQYF.

This sequence joins TRBV6-6 and TRBJ2-6; D could derive from TRBD1 or TRBD2 (5 bases each). The germline V gene encodes CDR1 MNHNY and CDR2 SVGAGI (reference sequence). This CDR3 is 15 amino acids long. Between the trimmed V and J ends, which lost 3 bases and 2 bases, there was a span of 8 bases. DNA of the CDR3: TGTGCCAGCAGTTATGGGGGTCCTGGGGCCAACGTCCTGACTTTC. It encodes CASSYGGPGANVLTF.

The genes are TRBV5-1 and TRBJ2-1; 7 positions match TRBD1. The CDR3 length is 14 residues. Germline CDR1 and CDR2: SGHRS and YFSETQ. J gave up 12 bases and V 3 bases, and 12 bases lay outside the gene matches. Written as DNA, the CDR3 is TGCGCCAGCAGCTCCATAGACCGGGACAGTTGGCAGTTCTTC. Translated: CASSSIDRDSWQFF.

The DNA for the CDR3 is TGTGCCAGCAGCTTAGCGGGAGGACAGGGCAATGAGCAGTTCTTC. Translation gives CASSLAGGQGNEQFF. The J gene is TRBJ2-1, the V gene TRBV7-3; D may match TRBD1 or TRBD2 (8 bases each). The V and J ends lost 2 bases and 6 bases respectively, with 14 bases between them. Germline-derived CDR1 and CDR2 are SGHTA and FQGTGA. This CDR3 spans 15 amino acids. Complete variable domain (other parts from reference TRBV7-3 and TRBJ2-1): GAGVSQTPSNKVTEKGKYVELRCDPISGHTALYWYRQSLGQGPEFLIYFQGTGAADDSGLPNDRFFAVRPEGSVSTLKIQRTERGDSAVYLCASSLAGGQGNEQFFGPGTRLTVL.

The chain joins TRBV12-3 or TRBV12-4 to TRBJ1-5; possible D gene TRBD1, 6 bases. This CDR3 has 13 residues. The V and J ends lost 4 bases and 6 bases respectively, with 10 bases between them. The CDR3 DNA is TGTGCCAGCAGTTGGAGGGGGGGTCAGCCCCAGCATTTT. It specifies CASSWRGGQPQHF.

The chain employs TRBV28 and TRBJ1-4; D gene ambiguous. The CDR3 loop spans 15 amino acids. V gave up 6 bases and J gave up 5 bases, with 16 bases separating them. In germline, CDR1 is MDHEN, CDR2 SYDVKM. CDR3 DNA sequence: TGTGCCAGCAGAGTCAACCGCCAGCGAAATGAAAAACTGTTTTTT. It yields the protein CASRVNRQRNEKLFF.

The CDR3 region is CASSFLSGSGYEQFF. The CDR3 nucleotides read TGTGCCAGCAGTTTTCTTAGCGGGAGTGGGTATGAGCAGTTCTTC. This sequence joins TRBV27 and TRBJ2-1, with 9 bases lining up with TRBD2. This CDR3 spans 15 amino acids. Trimming at V came to 3 bases and at J to 8 bases, leaving 8 bases not matched to a gene. The germline V gene has CDR1 MNHEY and CDR2 SMNVEV (reference sequence).

This CDR3 reads CATSVATSSSYEQYF. DNA of the CDR3: TGTGCCACCAGCGTGGCAACTTCCAGCTCCTACGAGCAGTACTTC. The V gene is TRBV15, the J gene TRBJ2-7; no firm D call. V shed 5 bases and J shed 0 bases, with 14 bases lying between them. This CDR3 is 15 amino acids long. Germline-derived CDR1 and CDR2 are LNHNV and YYDKDF (reference sequence).

V usage is TRBV2 and J usage is TRBJ2-7; 10 nucleotides match TRBD2. The V segment lost 1 base and the J segment 6 bases; nucleotides outside the gene matches: 6. The germline V gene encodes CDR1 SNHLY and CDR2 FYNNEI. CDR3 length equals 15 residues. This chain's CDR3 is CASSEGAGGPLEQYF. Here the CDR3 DNA reads TGTGCCAGCAGTGAAGGAGCGGGAGGGCCGCTCGAGCAGTACTTC.